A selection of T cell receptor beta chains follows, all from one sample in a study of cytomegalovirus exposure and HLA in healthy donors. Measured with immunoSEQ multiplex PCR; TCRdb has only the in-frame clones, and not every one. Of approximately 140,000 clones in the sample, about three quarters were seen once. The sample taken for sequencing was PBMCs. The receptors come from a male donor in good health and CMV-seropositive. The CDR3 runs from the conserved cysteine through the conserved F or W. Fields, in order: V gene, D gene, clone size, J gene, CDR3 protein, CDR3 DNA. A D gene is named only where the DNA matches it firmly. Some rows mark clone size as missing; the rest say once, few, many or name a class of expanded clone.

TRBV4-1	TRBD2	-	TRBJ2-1	CASSQERQTSGNNEQFF	TGCGCCAGCAGCCAAGAAAGGCAGACTAGCGGTAACAATGAGCAGTTCTTC
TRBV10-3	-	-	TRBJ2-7	CAISPHGEVYEQYF	TGTGCCATTAGTCCTCACGGGGAAGTCTACGAGCAGTACTTC
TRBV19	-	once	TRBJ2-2	CASSITPYTGELFF	TGTGCCAGTAGTATCACACCCTACACCGGGGAGCTGTTTTTT
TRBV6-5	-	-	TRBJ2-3	CASSYSWGGTDTQYF	TGTGCCAGCAGTTACTCTTGGGGGGGCACAGATACGCAGTATTTT
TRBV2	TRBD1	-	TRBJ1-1	CASNLRGENTEAFF	TGTGCCAGCAACCTCAGGGGGGAGAACACTGAAGCTTTCTTT
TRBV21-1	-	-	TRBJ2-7	CASSNSRGGYF	TGTGCCAGCAGCAACTCTCGGGGGGGGTACTTC
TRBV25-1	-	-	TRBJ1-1	CASSESGPLEAFF	TGTGCCAGCAGTGAATCAGGGCCTCTTGAAGCTTTCTTT
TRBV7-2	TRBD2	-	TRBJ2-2	CASSLVGGANTGELFF	TGTGCCAGCAGCTTAGTGGGGGGGGCGAACACCGGGGAGCTGTTTTTT
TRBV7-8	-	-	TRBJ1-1	CASSLVRLNTEAFF	TGTGCCAGCAGCTTAGTGCGCTTAAACACTGAAGCTTTCTTT
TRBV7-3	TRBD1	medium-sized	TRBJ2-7	CASSLKQGASYEQYF	TGTGCCAGCAGCTTAAAACAGGGGGCGTCCTACGAGCAGTACTTC
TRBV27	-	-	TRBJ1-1	CASSYSGRSEAFF	TGTGCCAGCAGTTACTCAGGGCGGTCTGAAGCTTTCTTT
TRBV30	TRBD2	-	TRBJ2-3	CAWSSLAGVSDTQYF	TGTGCCTGGAGTAGTCTAGCGGGAGTGTCAGATACGCAGTATTTT
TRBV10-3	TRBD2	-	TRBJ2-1	CAISDGLAGGPGYEQFF	TGTGCCATCAGTGACGGGCTAGCGGGAGGGCCGGGGTATGAGCAGTTCTTC
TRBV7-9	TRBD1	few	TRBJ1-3	CASSQLWTGSRNTIYF	TGTGCCAGCAGCCAACTTTGGACAGGGTCCCGAAACACCATATATTTT
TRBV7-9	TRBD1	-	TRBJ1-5	CASSSGQGIQPQHF	TGTGCCAGCAGCTCGGGACAGGGTATTCAGCCCCAGCATTTT
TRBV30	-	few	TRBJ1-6	CAWSVPGNHNSPLHF	TGTGCCTGGAGTGTACCCGGGAACCATAATTCACCCCTCCACTTT
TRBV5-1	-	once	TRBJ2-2	CASSLSGYTGELFF	TGCGCCAGCAGCTTGTCCGGGTACACCGGGGAGCTGTTTTTT
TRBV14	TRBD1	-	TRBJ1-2	CASSQGIQGRRGYTF	TGTGCCAGCAGCCAAGGCATACAGGGGAGGCGAGGCTACACCTTC
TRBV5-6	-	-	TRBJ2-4	CASSSLQDDADIQYF	TGTGCCAGCAGCTCCTTACAGGACGATGCGGACATTCAGTACTTC
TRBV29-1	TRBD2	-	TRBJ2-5	CSVVSGIQETQYF	TGCAGCGTTGTAAGCGGGATCCAAGAGACCCAGTACTTC
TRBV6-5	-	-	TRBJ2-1	CAPWREQFF	TGTGCCCCCTGGCGGGAGCAGTTCTTC
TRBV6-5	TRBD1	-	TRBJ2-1	CASGGRGYYNEQFF	TGTGCCAGTGGAGGCAGGGGGTATTACAATGAGCAGTTCTTC
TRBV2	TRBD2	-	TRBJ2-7	CASSELAGINYEQYF	TGTGCCAGCAGTGAACTAGCGGGCATTAACTACGAGCAGTACTTC
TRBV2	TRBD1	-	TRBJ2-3	CASSLGQGADTQYF	TGTGCCAGCAGTCTCGGACAGGGGGCAGATACGCAGTATTTT
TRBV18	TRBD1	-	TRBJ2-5	CASSPRQGFGETQYF	TGTGCCAGCTCACCACGACAGGGATTTGGAGAGACCCAGTACTTC
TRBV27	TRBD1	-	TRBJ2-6	CASSQGAGANVLTF	TGTGCCAGCAGTCAGGGGGCTGGGGCCAACGTCCTGACTTTC
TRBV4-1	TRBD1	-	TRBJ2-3	CASSTTGVFADTQYF	TGCGCCAGCAGCACAACAGGGGTATTCGCAGATACGCAGTATTTT
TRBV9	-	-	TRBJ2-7	CASSPGKNEQYF	TGTGCCAGCAGCCCCGGGAAAAACGAGCAGTACTTC
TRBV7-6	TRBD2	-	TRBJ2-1	CASSRGTSGTNEQFF	TGTGCCAGCAGCAGAGGGACTAGCGGGACCAATGAGCAGTTCTTC
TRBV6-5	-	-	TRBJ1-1	CASSARQAAVTEAFF	TGTGCCAGCAGTGCCCGACAGGCCGCCGTGACTGAAGCTTTCTTT
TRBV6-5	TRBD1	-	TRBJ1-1	CASSARTGDFAEAFF	TGTGCCAGCAGTGCACGGACAGGTGATTTTGCTGAAGCTTTCTTT
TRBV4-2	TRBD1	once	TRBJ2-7	CASSQSGTGGTYEQYF	TGTGCCAGCAGCCAAAGTGGGACAGGGGGCACCTACGAGCAGTACTTC
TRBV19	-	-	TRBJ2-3	CASSSQGSTDTQYF	TGTGCCAGTAGTTCCCAGGGTAGCACAGATACGCAGTATTTT
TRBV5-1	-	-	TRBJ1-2	CASSLARSGEGYGYTF	TGCGCCAGCAGCTTGGCCCGGTCGGGGGAGGGATATGGCTACACCTTC
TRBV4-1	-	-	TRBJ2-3	CASSPHFGRGPTDTQYF	TGCGCCAGCAGCCCCCACTTCGGCAGGGGCCCCACAGATACGCAGTATTTT
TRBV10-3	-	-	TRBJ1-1	CAISESPGEGTEAFF	TGTGCCATCAGTGAGTCGCCAGGCGAGGGCACTGAAGCTTTCTTT
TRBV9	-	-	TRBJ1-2	CASSVDRENYGYTF	TGTGCCAGCAGCGTAGACCGGGAAAACTATGGCTACACCTTC
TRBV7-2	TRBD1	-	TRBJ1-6	CASSSPDRAYNSPLHF	TGTGCCAGCAGCTCACCCGACAGGGCTTATAATTCACCCCTCCACTTT
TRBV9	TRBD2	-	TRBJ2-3	CASSLGGGTDTQYF	TGTGCCAGCAGCCTGGGAGGGGGCACAGATACGCAGTATTTT
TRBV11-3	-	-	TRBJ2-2	CASAPHRSNTGELFF	TGTGCCAGCGCCCCCCACAGGAGTAACACCGGGGAGCTGTTTTTT
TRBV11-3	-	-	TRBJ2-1	CASSPRQVNEQFF	TGTGCCAGCAGCCCCAGACAGGTCAATGAGCAGTTCTTC
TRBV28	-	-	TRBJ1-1	CASSLLTESPAFF	TGTGCCAGCAGTTTGCTGACTGAGTCCCCAGCTTTCTTT
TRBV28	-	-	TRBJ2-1	CASSQGSYNEQFF	TGTGCCAGCAGCCAGGGGTCCTACAATGAGCAGTTCTTC
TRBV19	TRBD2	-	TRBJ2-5	CASSPGLAGAQTQYF	TGTGCCAGTAGCCCCGGACTAGCGGGAGCGCAGACCCAGTACTTC
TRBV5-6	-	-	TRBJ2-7	CASSLDRGTVGEQYF	TGTGCCAGCAGCTTGGATCGGGGAACGGTGGGGGAGCAGTACTTC
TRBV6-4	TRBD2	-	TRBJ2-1	CASSDSLAGDYNEQFF	TGTGCCAGCAGTGACTCGTTAGCGGGAGACTACAATGAGCAGTTCTTC
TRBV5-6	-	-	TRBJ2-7	CASSLGPGGYEQYF	TGTGCCAGCAGCTTGGGGCCAGGGGGGTACGAGCAGTACTTC
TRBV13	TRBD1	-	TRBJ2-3	CASSLTVTGSTDTQYF	TGTGCCAGCAGCTTAACTGTGACAGGGAGCACAGATACGCAGTATTTT
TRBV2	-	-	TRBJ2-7	CASRISSSPYEQYF	TGTGCCAGCAGGATATCGAGCTCTCCGTACGAGCAGTACTTC
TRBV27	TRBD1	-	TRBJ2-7	CASSLSSGTGIHEQYF	TGTGCCAGCAGTTTATCTTCCGGGACAGGGATACACGAGCAGTACTTC